Listed below are T cell receptor beta chains from one sample, sequenced in a study of T cells in Graves' hyperthyroidism and ophthalmopathy. MiXCR, applied by TCRdb to the multiplex PCR reads, yields one record per CDR3 protein. Counted here are 270,000 or so distinct CDR3 sequences, approximately 26% occurring once; the ten biggest clones make up approximately 30%. The sequenced sample consisted of blood. These receptors were obtained from a man aged 40-49 years with Graves' hyperthyroidism that later progressed to Graves' ophthalmopathy. Both conserved end residues are part of each CDR3. A D gene is named only where the DNA matches it firmly. Some rows mark clone size as missing; the rest say once, few, many or name a class of expanded clone.

V	D	J	size	DNA	CDR3
TRBV12-3/TRBV12-4	TRBD2	TRBJ2-3	many	TGTGCCAGCAGAACTAGCGGGAGGGCAGATACGCAGTATTTT	CASRTSGRADTQYF
TRBV27	NA	TRBJ1-1	many	TGTGCCAGCAGTTTACAGGCCTCCCTGAGGGACACTGAAGCTTTCTTT	CASSLQASLRDTEAFF
TRBV6-1	NA	TRBJ1-5	many	TGTGCCAGCAGTGAGGGCTTACGGGACATCCCCAATCAGCCCCAGCATTTT	CASSEGLRDIPNQPQHF
TRBV6-2/TRBV6-3	NA	TRBJ2-5	few	TGTGCCAGCAGCCATCTCGTCGGAGGGGGCCGACAAGAGACCCAGTACTTC	CASSHLVGGGRQETQYF
TRBV5-1	TRBD1	TRBJ1-2	many	TGCGCCAGCAGCTTGTTGGGGACAGACTATGGCTACACCTTC	CASSLLGTDYGYTF
TRBV24-1	TRBD2	TRBJ2-2	many	TGTGCCACCAGTGAATACGGACTAGCTGGCGGGGAGCTGTTTTTT	CATSEYGLAGGELFF
TRBV6-2/TRBV6-3	NA	TRBJ2-7	few	TGTGCCAGCAGCTCCCTGCGACGCGAGCAGTACTTC	CASSSLRREQYF
TRBV28	TRBD2	TRBJ2-5	NA	TGTGCCAGCAGTTTCCCAACTAGCGGGAGAGAGACCCAGTACTTC	CASSFPTSGRETQYF
TRBV10-1	NA	TRBJ2-7	many	TGCGCCAGCAAGCTAGGGGGCTACGAGCAGTACTTC	CASKLGGYEQYF
TRBV11-2	NA	TRBJ2-7	many	TGTGCCAGCAGCCCGCAGTTTCGGGCCTACGAGCAGTACTTC	CASSPQFRAYEQYF
TRBV28	TRBD1	TRBJ2-5	NA	TGTGCCAGCAACGTCGACAGGGTGGGCGAGACCCAGTACTTC	CASNVDRVGETQYF
TRBV20-1	NA	TRBJ2-7	many	TGCAGTGCTAGGGAGGGGGGGGACACCACCTACGAGCAGTACTTC	CSAREGGDTTYEQYF
TRBV12-3/TRBV12-4	TRBD2	TRBJ2-7	many	TGTGCCAGCAGTCCAATCCCGGGGACTAGCGGTCGCTCCTACGAGCAGTACTTC	CASSPIPGTSGRSYEQYF
TRBV24-1	NA	TRBJ2-5	few	TGTGCCACCAGTGACCCCCGGGGAGGGGGAGAGACCCAGTACTTC	CATSDPRGGGETQYF
TRBV20-1	TRBD2	TRBJ2-5	NA	TGCAGTGCTAGACCGTCAGCGGGAGGTGGCCCCCGGGAGACCCAGTACTTC	CSARPSAGGGPRETQYF
TRBV12-3/TRBV12-4	NA	TRBJ2-2	once	TGTGCCAGCACCCTGCTAGGGCGGGGGGAGCTGTTTTTT	CASTLLGRGELFF
TRBV7-9	NA	TRBJ2-7	many	TGTGCCAGCAGCTTAGGGCCAGGGAAGTCCTACGAGCAGTACTTC	CASSLGPGKSYEQYF
TRBV7-9	NA	TRBJ2-7	few	TGTGCCAGCAGCCTGTCTCTGGGATACGAGCAGTACTTC	CASSLSLGYEQYF
TRBV6-1	NA	TRBJ1-5	NA	TGTGCCAGCAGACCCGGGACCCAAATCCCGAGCAATCAGCCCCAGCATTTT	CASRPGTQIPSNQPQHF
TRBV10-3	NA	TRBJ2-2	many	TGTGCCATCAGTGAGTCCGGTATTCCGAACACCGGGGAGCTGTTTTTT	CAISESGIPNTGELFF
TRBV20-1	TRBD1	TRBJ1-2	NA	TGCAGTGCTAGGAGGGACAGGGTGTATGGCTACACCTTC	CSARRDRVYGYTF
TRBV6-5	NA	TRBJ2-7	NA	TGTGCCAGCAGTTACAACAGCCAGTACGAGCAGTACTTC	CASSYNSQYEQYF
TRBV28	NA	TRBJ1-1	NA	TGTGCCAGCAGTGGGCGGACACCGCTTCAAGCTTTCTTT	CASSGRTPLQAFF
TRBV10-3	NA	TRBJ1-1	many	TGTGCCATCAGCTTCGATCTGAACACTGAAGCTTTCTTT	CAISFDLNTEAFF
TRBV19	NA	TRBJ1-2	many	TGTGCCAGTAGTGTTGGCCAGATCTATGGCTACACCTTC	CASSVGQIYGYTF
TRBV28	TRBD1	TRBJ1-1	NA	TGTGCCAGCGGCTCCGCGGGACAGGGACAACCTGAAGCTTTCTTT	CASGSAGQGQPEAFF
TRBV14	TRBD1	TRBJ1-2	NA	TGTGCCAGCAGTTCAGGGGGTGGCTATGGCTACACCTTC	CASSSGGGYGYTF
TRBV7-9	NA	TRBJ1-5	NA	TGTGCCAGCAGCTTGGACGGTAGCAATCAGCCCCAGCATTTT	CASSLDGSNQPQHF
TRBV6-2/TRBV6-3	NA	TRBJ2-2	NA	TGTGCCAGCAGTTCCGGGCCAAGACGGACCGGGGAGCTGTTTTTT	CASSSGPRRTGELFF
TRBV5-6	TRBD1	TRBJ1-5	many	TGTGCCAGCAGCTTGTCGGACAGGGGTAAATTGCAGCCCCAGCATTTT	CASSLSDRGKLQPQHF
TRBV7-8	NA	TRBJ2-5	NA	TGTGCCAGCAGCCAAGGGACGTTCCAAGAGACCCAGTACTTC	CASSQGTFQETQYF
TRBV5-6	NA	TRBJ2-5	NA	TGTGCCAGCAGCTCCCTAGTCGTCTCGGGAAAAGAGACCCAGTACTTC	CASSSLVVSGKETQYF
TRBV6-1	NA	TRBJ1-1	NA	TGTGCCAGCAGTGAAACTGGACTCGGGGTAGGGGGCACTGAAGCTTTCTTT	CASSETGLGVGGTEAFF
TRBV29-1	TRBD1	TRBJ1-2	many	TGCAGCGTTGCCTTTGGGGCAGGGGGCGCAAATGGCTACACCTTC	CSVAFGAGGANGYTF
TRBV6-2/TRBV6-3	TRBD1	TRBJ2-7	few	TGTGCCAGCAGTTACAATACCGGGACAGGGGACGGCTACGAGCAGTACTTC	CASSYNTGTGDGYEQYF
TRBV11-2	NA	TRBJ2-7	many	TGTGCCAGCAGCTTCGGGAACGGGGTCTACGAGCAGTACTTC	CASSFGNGVYEQYF
TRBV7-8	NA	TRBJ2-5	NA	TGTGCCAGCAGCGGAGGTTTGGGGACCCAGTACTTC	CASSGGLGTQYF
TRBV27	NA	TRBJ1-5	many	TGTGCCAGCAGCCGAGAGGGTTATGTTAGTCAGCCCCAGCATTTT	CASSREGYVSQPQHF
TRBV5-4	TRBD1	TRBJ1-5	NA	TGTGCCAGCATCCAACAGGGGGCCAATCAGCCCCAGCATTTT	CASIQQGANQPQHF
TRBV6-5	NA	TRBJ2-7	NA	TGTGCCAGCAGTTACTCGAATCCATTCTATAGCTCCTACGAGCAGTACTTC	CASSYSNPFYSSYEQYF
TRBV12-3/TRBV12-4	TRBD1	TRBJ2-7	NA	TGTGCCAGCAGTTTGTCGACAGGGGAAATCTACGAGCAGTACTTC	CASSLSTGEIYEQYF
TRBV5-1	NA	TRBJ1-2	many	TGCGCCAGCAGAGTTCCGACGGGCTCAGCTAACTATGGCTACACCTTC	CASRVPTGSANYGYTF
TRBV19	NA	TRBJ2-7	many	TGTGCCAGTAGTAATGGATGGGAGCAGTACTTC	CASSNGWEQYF